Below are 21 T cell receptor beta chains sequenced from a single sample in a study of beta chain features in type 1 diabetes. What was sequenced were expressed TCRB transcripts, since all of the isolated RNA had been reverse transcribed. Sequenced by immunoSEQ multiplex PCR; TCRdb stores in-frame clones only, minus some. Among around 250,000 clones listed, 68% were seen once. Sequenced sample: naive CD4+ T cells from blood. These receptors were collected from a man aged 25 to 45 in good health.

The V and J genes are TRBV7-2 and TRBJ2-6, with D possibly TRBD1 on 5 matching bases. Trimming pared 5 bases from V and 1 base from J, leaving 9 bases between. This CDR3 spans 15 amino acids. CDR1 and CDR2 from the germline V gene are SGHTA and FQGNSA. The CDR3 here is CASSRQGSGANVLTF. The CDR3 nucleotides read TGTGCCAGCAGCCGCCAGGGATCTGGGGCCAACGTCCTGACTTTC.

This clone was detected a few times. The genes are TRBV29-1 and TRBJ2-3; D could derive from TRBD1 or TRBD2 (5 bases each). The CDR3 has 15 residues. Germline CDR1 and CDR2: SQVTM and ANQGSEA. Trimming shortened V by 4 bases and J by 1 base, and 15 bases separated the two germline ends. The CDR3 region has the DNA TGCAGCGTTGGGGGACCCGGGACGGGCACAGATACGCAGTATTTT. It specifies CSVGGPGTGTDTQYF.

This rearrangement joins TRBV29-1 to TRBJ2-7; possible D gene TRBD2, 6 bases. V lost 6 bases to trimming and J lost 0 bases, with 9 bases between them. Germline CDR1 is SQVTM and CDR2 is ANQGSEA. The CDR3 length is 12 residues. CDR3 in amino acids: CSVRTNSYEQYF. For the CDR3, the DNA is TGCAGCGTCAGGACTAACTCCTACGAGCAGTACTTC.

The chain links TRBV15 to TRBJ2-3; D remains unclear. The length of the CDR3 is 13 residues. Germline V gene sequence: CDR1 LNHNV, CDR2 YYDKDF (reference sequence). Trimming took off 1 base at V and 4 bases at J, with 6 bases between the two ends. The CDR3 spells CATSRGDPDTQYF. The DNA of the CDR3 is TGTGCCACCAGCAGAGGGGATCCAGATACGCAGTATTTT. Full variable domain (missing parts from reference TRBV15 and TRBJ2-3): DAMVIQNPRYQVTQFGKPVTLSCSQTLNHNVMYWYQQKSSQAPKLLFHYYDKDFNNEADTPDNFQSRRPNTSFCFLDIRSPGLGDTAMYLCATSRGDPDTQYFGPGTRLTVL.

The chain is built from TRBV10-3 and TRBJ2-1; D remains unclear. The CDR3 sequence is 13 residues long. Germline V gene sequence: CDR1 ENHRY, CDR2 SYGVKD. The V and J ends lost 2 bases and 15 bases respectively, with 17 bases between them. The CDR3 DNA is TGTGCCATCAGTGAGGGACCCAGAGAGAGGTTGTTCTTC. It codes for CAISEGPRERLFF.

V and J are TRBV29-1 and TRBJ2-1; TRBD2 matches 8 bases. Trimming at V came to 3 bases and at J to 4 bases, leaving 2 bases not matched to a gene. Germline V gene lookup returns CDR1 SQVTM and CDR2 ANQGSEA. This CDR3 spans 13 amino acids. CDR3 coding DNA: TGCAGCGTTGATACTAGCGGTTACAATGAGCAGTTCTTC. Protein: CSVDTSGYNEQFF.

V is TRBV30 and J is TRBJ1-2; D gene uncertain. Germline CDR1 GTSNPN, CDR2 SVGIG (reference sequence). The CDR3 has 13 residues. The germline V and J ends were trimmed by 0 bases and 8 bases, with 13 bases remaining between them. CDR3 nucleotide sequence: TGTGCCTGGAGTGTACTACTTAACCGGGGCTACACCTTC. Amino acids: CAWSVLLNRGYTF. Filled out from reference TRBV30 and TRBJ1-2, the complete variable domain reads SQTIHQWPATLVQPVGSPLSLECTVEGTSNPNLYWYRQAAGRGLQLLFYSVGIGQISSEVPQNLSASRPQDRQFILSSKKLLLSDSGFYLCAWSVLLNRGYTFGSGTRLTVV.

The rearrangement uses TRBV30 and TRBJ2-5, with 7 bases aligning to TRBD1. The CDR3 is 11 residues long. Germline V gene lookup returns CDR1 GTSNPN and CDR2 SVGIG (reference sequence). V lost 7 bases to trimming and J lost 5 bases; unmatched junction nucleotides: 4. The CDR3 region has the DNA TGTGCCTATGACAGGGAGGAGACCCAGTACTTC. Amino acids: CAYDREETQYF.

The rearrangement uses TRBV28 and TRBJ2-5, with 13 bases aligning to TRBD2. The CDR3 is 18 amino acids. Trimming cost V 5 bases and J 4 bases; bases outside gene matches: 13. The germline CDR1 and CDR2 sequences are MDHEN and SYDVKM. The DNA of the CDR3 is TGTGCCAGCAGTCCTATTTCGTGGACTAGCGGGAGTATAGAGACCCAGTACTTC. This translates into CASSPISWTSGSIETQYF.

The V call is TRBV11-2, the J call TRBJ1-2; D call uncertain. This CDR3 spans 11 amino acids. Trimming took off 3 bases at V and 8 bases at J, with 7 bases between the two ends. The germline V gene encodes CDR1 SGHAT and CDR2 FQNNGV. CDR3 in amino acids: CASSFGSGYTF. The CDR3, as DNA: TGTGCCAGCAGCTTCGGAAGCGGCTACACCTTC.

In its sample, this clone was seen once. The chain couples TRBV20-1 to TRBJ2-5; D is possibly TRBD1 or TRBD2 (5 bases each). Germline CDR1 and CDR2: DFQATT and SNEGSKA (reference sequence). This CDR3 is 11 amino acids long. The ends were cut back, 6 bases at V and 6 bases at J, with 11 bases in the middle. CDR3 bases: TGCAGTGCAGAGGGGTTAAAGACCCAGTACTTC. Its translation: CSAEGLKTQYF.

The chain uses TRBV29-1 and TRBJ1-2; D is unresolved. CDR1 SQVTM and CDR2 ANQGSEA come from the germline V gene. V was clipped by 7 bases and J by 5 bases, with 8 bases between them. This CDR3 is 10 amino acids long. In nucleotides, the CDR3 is TGCAGCGCGACGGATTATGGCTACACCTTC. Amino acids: CSATDYGYTF. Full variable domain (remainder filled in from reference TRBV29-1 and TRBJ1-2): SAVISQKPSRDICQRGTSLTIQCQVDSQVTMMFWYRQQPGQSLTLIATANQGSEATYESGFVIDKFPISRPNLTFSTLTVSNMSPEDSSIYLCSATDYGYTFGSGTRLTVV.

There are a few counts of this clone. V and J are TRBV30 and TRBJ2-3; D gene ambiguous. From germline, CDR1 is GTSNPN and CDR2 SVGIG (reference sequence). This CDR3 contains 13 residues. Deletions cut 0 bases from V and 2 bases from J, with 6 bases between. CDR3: CAWSVMATDTQYF. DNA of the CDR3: TGTGCCTGGAGTGTAATGGCCACAGATACGCAGTATTTT.

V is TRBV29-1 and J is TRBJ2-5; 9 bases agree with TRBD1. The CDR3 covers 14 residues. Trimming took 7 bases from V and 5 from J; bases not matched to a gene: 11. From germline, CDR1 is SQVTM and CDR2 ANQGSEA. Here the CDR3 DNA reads TGCAGCGCCCAACCGGGACAGGGCATGGAGACCCAGTACTTC. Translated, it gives CSAQPGQGMETQYF.

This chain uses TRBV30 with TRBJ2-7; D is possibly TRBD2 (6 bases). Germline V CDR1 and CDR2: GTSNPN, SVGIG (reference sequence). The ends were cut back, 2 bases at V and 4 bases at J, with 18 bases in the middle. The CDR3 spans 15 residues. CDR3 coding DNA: TGTGCCTGGAGTCCCGCGGGGAGAACCTCGTACGAGCAGTACTTC. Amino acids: CAWSPAGRTSYEQYF. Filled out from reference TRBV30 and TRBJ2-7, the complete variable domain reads SQTIHQWPATLVQPVGSPLSLECTVEGTSNPNLYWYRQAAGRGLQLLFYSVGIGQISSEVPQNLSASRPQDRQFILSSKKLLLSDSGFYLCAWSPAGRTSYEQYFGPGTRLTVT.

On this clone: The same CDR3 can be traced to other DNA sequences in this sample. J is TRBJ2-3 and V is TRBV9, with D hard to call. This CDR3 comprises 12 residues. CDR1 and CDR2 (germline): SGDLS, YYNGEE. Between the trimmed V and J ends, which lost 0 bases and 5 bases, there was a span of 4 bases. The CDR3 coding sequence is TGTGCCAGCAGCGTAGTAGGAGATACGCAGTATTTT. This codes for CASSVVGDTQYF.

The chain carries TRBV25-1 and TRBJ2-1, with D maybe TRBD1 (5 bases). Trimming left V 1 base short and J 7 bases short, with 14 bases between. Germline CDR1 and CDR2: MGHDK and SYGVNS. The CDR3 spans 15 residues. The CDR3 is CASSESGAGINEQFF. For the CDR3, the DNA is TGTGCCAGCAGTGAATCGGGCGCAGGGATAAATGAGCAGTTCTTC.

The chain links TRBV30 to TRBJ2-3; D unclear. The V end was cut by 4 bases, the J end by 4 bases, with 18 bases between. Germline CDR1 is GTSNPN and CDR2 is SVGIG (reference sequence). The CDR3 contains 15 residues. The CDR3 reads CAWNQRAESADTQYF. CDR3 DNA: TGTGCCTGGAACCAAAGGGCGGAGAGCGCAGATACGCAGTATTTT.

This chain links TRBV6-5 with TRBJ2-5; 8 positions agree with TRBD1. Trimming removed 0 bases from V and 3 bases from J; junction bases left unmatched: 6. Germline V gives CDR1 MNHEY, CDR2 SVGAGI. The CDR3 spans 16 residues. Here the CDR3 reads CASSYSKGTGKETQYF. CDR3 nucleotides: TGTGCCAGCAGTTACTCGAAGGGGACAGGCAAAGAGACCCAGTACTTC.

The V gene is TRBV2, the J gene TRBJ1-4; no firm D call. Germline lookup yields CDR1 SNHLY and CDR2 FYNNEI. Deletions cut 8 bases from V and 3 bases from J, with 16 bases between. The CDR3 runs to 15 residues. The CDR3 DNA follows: TGTGCCAGCGGTGGAAGTGGCACAGCTAATGAAAAACTGTTTTTT. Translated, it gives CASGGSGTANEKLFF.

CDR3 nucleotides: TGCAGCGCCGGCCCACAGGGCGGCTACGAGCAGTACTTC. Translating gives CSAGPQGGYEQYF. The chain is built from TRBV29-1 and TRBJ2-7; maybe TRBD1 (6 bases). The CDR3 is 13 residues long. Trimming pared 7 bases from V and 3 bases from J, leaving 16 bases between. CDR1 is SQVTM and CDR2 is ANQGSEA in the germline V gene.